The 10 T cell receptor beta chains reported below all come from one sample, sequenced in a study of radiotherapy plus CTLA-4 blockade in lung cancer. Using immunoSEQ multiplex PCR, the repertoire was profiled, and TCRdb retains in-frame clones only, with some absent. The data contain 80,000 to 95,000 clones, about four fifths of them seen just once; the ten biggest clones take up about 26%. Source: peripheral blood, taken from a patient treated with radiotherapy plus ipilimumab. The source of these receptors is a human donor with non-small cell lung cancer that progressed on radiotherapy plus ipilimumab.

V gene TRBV27 combines with J gene TRBJ2-7; D perhaps matches TRBD2 (5 bases). The CDR3 spans 18 residues. The germline V gene encodes CDR1 MNHEY and CDR2 SMNVEV (reference sequence). V was trimmed by 5 bases and J by 3 bases, leaving 26 bases between them. In DNA form, the CDR3 reads TGTGCCAGCAGTCCTACCTGGCGGGCACCTGGTAGGGACTACGAGCAGTACGTC. Its protein is CASSPTWRAPGRDYEQYV.

The chain uses TRBV5-4 and TRBJ2-1, with 11 bases aligning to TRBD2. The germline CDR1 and CDR2 sequences are SGHNT and YYREEE (reference sequence). V trimming: 6 bases; J trimming: 4 bases; junction bases outside the gene matches: 6. The CDR3 covers 15 residues. The CDR3 reads CASTIAGGLYNEQFF. DNA of the CDR3: TGTGCCAGCACCATAGCGGGAGGGCTATACAATGAGCAGTTCTTC.

In regard to this clone: This specimen includes other DNA sequences encoding the same CDR3. The chain carries TRBV4-1 and TRBJ2-1; 14 positions match TRBD2. CDR1 MGHRA and CDR2 YSYEKL come from the germline V gene. The V and J ends lost 2 bases and 9 bases, in that order; junction bases with no gene match: 6. The CDR3 is 16 residues long. CDR3: CASSQPTSGRAREQFF. CDR3 nucleotides: TGCGCCAGCAGCCAACCGACTAGCGGGAGGGCTCGTGAGCAGTTCTTC.

The gene calls are TRBV28 and TRBJ1-1; D not resolved. The germline CDR1 and CDR2 sequences are MDHEN and SYDVKM. The CDR3 is made up of 13 amino acids. V dropped 8 bases and J dropped 0 bases, with 10 bases sitting between them. The CDR3 bases are TGTGCCAGCGCCAGGCGGCTGAACACTGAAGCTTTCTTT. Residues: CASARRLNTEAFF.

V gene TRBV11-3 combines with J gene TRBJ1-1, with D perhaps TRBD1 (5 bases). This CDR3 contains 14 residues. V was pared by 4 bases and J by 1 base, with 10 bases between. Germline V CDR1 and CDR2: SGHNT, YENEEA. The CDR3 is CASSSGGGNTEAFF. The DNA for the CDR3 is TGTGCCAGCAGCTCGGGCGGGGGGAACACTGAAGCTTTCTTT.

The chain uses TRBV28 and TRBJ2-1, with TRBD2 matching over 10 bases. This CDR3 has 15 amino acids. The junction had 9 bases not matched to a gene; V was cut back by 9 bases and J by 4 bases. The V gene's germline CDR1 is MDHEN and CDR2 SYDVKM. DNA for the CDR3: TGTGCCAGTAATATAGCGGGAGGTAATTACAATGAGCAGTTCTTC. Translation: CASNIAGGNYNEQFF.

V is TRBV19 and J is TRBJ1-2, with D maybe TRBD1 (5 bases). CDR1 and CDR2 from the germline V gene are LNHDA and SQIVND (reference sequence). The CDR3 loop spans 12 amino acids. V lost 7 bases, J lost 2 bases, and 8 bases lay in between. Here the CDR3 DNA reads TGTGCCAGTACCCCAGGGAACTATGGCTACACCTTC. Its protein product is CASTPGNYGYTF.

The chain recombines TRBV21-1 with TRBJ1-1; the D call of TRBD1 is as the table states it, not checked on the DNA. TRBV21-1 corresponds to a pseudogene. The CDR3 runs 12 residues. The CDR3 sequence is CASNTHYTEAFF. The CDR3 DNA follows: TGTGCCAGCAACACACATTATACTGAAGCTTTCTTT.

The rearrangement links TRBV11-2 to TRBJ2-1, with 13 bases that match TRBD2. CDR3 length: 16 residues. With 1 base clipped from V and 10 bases from J, the junction kept 7 bases outside the gene matches. Germline-derived CDR1 and CDR2 are SGHAT and FQNNGV. The CDR3 is CASSLGRTSGSREQFF. As DNA, the CDR3 is TGTGCCAGCAGCTTAGGGCGGACTAGCGGGAGTCGAGAGCAGTTCTTC.

The V and J genes are TRBV4-2 and TRBJ2-6; 8 bases agree with TRBD1. CDR1 and CDR2 from the germline V gene are LGHNA and YNFKEQ. V shed 3 bases, J shed 0 bases, and the junction held 4 bases outside the gene matches. The CDR3 covers 17 residues. The chain's CDR3 is CASSHGTGNSGANVLTF. The CDR3 bases are TGTGCCAGCAGCCATGGGACAGGCAACTCTGGGGCCAACGTCCTGACTTTC.